The 16 T cell receptor beta chains reported below all come from one sample, sequenced in a study of T cell repertoires in cytomegalovirus infection. TCRdb reprocessed the reads with MiXCR, giving one entry per CDR3 protein. The sample has 150,000 to 200,000 distinct CDR3 sequences; 7.5% to 10% are singletons. Sequenced material: PBMCs. These receptors all stem from a human donor in good health (CMV status not recorded). Some clones in this sample may be carry-over from other donors' samples.

In its sample, this clonotype was seen many times. The chain recombines TRBV7-9 with TRBJ1-2, with unresolved D. V was shortened by 1 base and J by 5 bases, with 8 bases between the two germline ends. Germline CDR1 is SEHNR and CDR2 is FQNEAQ (reference sequence). The CDR3 is 13 amino acids. CDR3 sequence (DNA): TGTGCCAGCAGCTTAGAATCACAGTATGGCTACACCTTC. Protein sequence: CASSLESQYGYTF.

This clonotype was found many times. This sequence joins TRBV7-2 and TRBJ2-2; TRBD1 aligns across 9 bases. The CDR3 loop spans 16 amino acids. The V and J ends lost 3 bases and 3 bases, in that order; junction bases with no gene match: 5. The V gene's germline CDR1 is SGHTA and CDR2 FQGNSA. As DNA, the CDR3 is TGTGCCAGCAGCTTTTCCGGGACAGGGTACACCGGGGAGCTGTTTTTT. It is translated as CASSFSGTGYTGELFF.

This clonotype was seen at least ten times. The rearrangement uses TRBV20-1 and TRBJ2-6; 7 bases line up with TRBD1. The ends lost 2 bases at V and 1 base at J; junction bases unmatched: 5. The CDR3 length is 16 residues. Germline lookup yields CDR1 DFQATT and CDR2 SNEGSKA (reference sequence). The CDR3 here is CSARSDRASGANVLTF. CDR3 in DNA: TGCAGTGCTAGATCCGACAGGGCTTCTGGGGCCAACGTCCTGACTTTC.

This clonotype was observed many times. The V gene is TRBV7-2, the J gene TRBJ2-3; 15 positions agree with TRBD2. Germline CDR1 SGHTA, CDR2 FQGNSA. J gave up 4 bases and V 5 bases, and 10 bases lay outside the gene matches. The CDR3 length is 18 residues. The CDR3 DNA follows: TGTGCCAGCAGCCGGACTAGCGGGGGGGCCGGTTTCCCAGATACGCAGTATTTT. Amino acid sequence: CASSRTSGGAGFPDTQYF.

This clonotype has at least ten counts. V is TRBV5-5 and J is TRBJ2-7, with D possibly being TRBD1 (5 bases). V was shortened by 2 bases and J by 2 bases, with 11 bases between the two germline ends. Germline CDR1 reads SGHKS; CDR2 reads YYEKEE (reference sequence). The CDR3 is made up of 14 amino acids. CDR3 in amino acids: CASSFQGATYEQYF. The CDR3 DNA is TGTGCCAGCAGCTTCCAGGGTGCAACCTACGAGCAGTACTTC.

This clonotype was counted many times. V is TRBV28 and J is TRBJ2-6; TRBD2 might be the D (6 bases). V was clipped by 8 bases and J by 2 bases, with 13 bases between them. Germline V gene sequence: CDR1 MDHEN, CDR2 SYDVKM. The CDR3 length is 15 residues. This CDR3 reads CASESGGPGANVLTF. The CDR3 nucleotides are TGTGCCAGCGAATCCGGGGGACCTGGGGCCAACGTCCTGACTTTC.

The CDR3 DNA is TGCGCCAGCAGCCAAGATCGCGATAGCGGTGGATGGGAGACCCAGTACTTC. Amino acid sequence: CASSQDRDSGGWETQYF. The rearrangement uses TRBV4-3 and TRBJ2-5; TRBD2 is a possible D gene (6 bases). Germline loops: CDR1 LGHNA, CDR2 YSLEER. Trimming took off 0 bases at V and 5 bases at J, with 19 bases between the two ends. The CDR3 length is 17 residues.

The sample holds a few counts of this clonotype. CDR3 nucleotide sequence: TGTGCCTGGAGGCGGAAAGGGAATCAGCCCCAGCATTTT. Translating gives CAWRRKGNQPQHF. The V and J genes are TRBV30 and TRBJ1-5; D is uncertain. Germline assignment: CDR1 GTSNPN and CDR2 SVGIG (reference sequence). This CDR3 contains 13 residues. V lost 3 bases, J lost 4 bases, and 10 bases lay in between.

The table lists this clonotype with many counts. CDR3 sequence (DNA): TGCAGTGCAACGGACAGGGGGCTGGGTGAGCAGTACTTC. It specifies CSATDRGLGEQYF. The rearrangement links TRBV20-1 to TRBJ2-7, with 11 bases that match TRBD1. Trimming at V came to 6 bases and at J to 7 bases, leaving 8 bases not matched to a gene. Looked up from germline, CDR1 is DFQATT and CDR2 is SNEGSKA (reference sequence). The CDR3 extends over 13 amino acids.

This clonotype was seen repeatedly, ten times or more. The chain combines TRBV11-2 with TRBJ2-1; D is undetermined. CDR1 SGHAT and CDR2 FQNNGV come from the germline V gene. The V and J ends lost 4 bases and 6 bases respectively, with 10 bases between them. The CDR3 is 13 amino acids. CDR3 sequence: CASSSGPGNEQFF. The CDR3 DNA is TGTGCCAGCAGCTCAGGACCGGGCAATGAGCAGTTCTTC.

J is TRBJ2-7 and V is TRBV20-1, with a weak D call TRBD2 (5 bases). V gave up 5 bases and J gave up 0 bases, with 11 bases separating them. From germline, CDR1 is DFQATT and CDR2 SNEGSKA (reference sequence). The CDR3 length is 13 residues. The CDR3 DNA follows: TGCAGTGCTCTAGCTGGGTTCTCCTACGAGCAGTACTTC. Translation: CSALAGFSYEQYF.

This clonotype was detected a few times. The chain recombines TRBV19 with TRBJ2-1; D gene unclear. The CDR3 runs to 13 residues. Trimming shortened V by 3 bases and J by 2 bases, and 5 bases separated the two germline ends. Germline-derived CDR1 and CDR2 are LNHDA and SQIVND (reference sequence). The CDR3 region is CASSMLTYNEQFF. The CDR3 region has the DNA TGTGCCAGTAGTATGCTAACCTACAATGAGCAGTTCTTC.

The genes are TRBV5-4 and TRBJ1-2, with TRBD1 identical over 7 bases. Looked up from germline, CDR1 is SGHNT and CDR2 is YYREEE (reference sequence). The trim removed 4 bases at V and 5 bases at J, leaving 8 bases unmatched. There are 14 residues in the CDR3. CDR3 loop: CASSLPGQSYGYTF. The CDR3 DNA is TGTGCCAGCAGCCTCCCGGGACAGTCATATGGCTACACCTTC.

This sequence joins TRBV25-1 and TRBJ1-1; perhaps TRBD1 as D (5 bases). CDR3 length: 13 amino acids. Between the trimmed V and J ends, which lost 3 bases and 1 base, there was a span of 6 bases. Germline CDR1 MGHDK, CDR2 SYGVNS. In DNA, the CDR3 is TGTGCCAGCAGTGATACAGGGAACACTGAAGCTTTCTTT. It codes for CASSDTGNTEAFF. The variable domain in full, completed from reference TRBV25-1 and TRBJ1-1, reads EADIYQTPRYLVIGTGKKITLECSQTMGHDKMYWYQQDPGMELHLIHYSYGVNSTEKGDLSSESTVSRIRTEHFPLTLESARPSHTSQYLCASSDTGNTEAFFGQGTRLTVV.

This clonotype was picked up a small number of times. V and J are TRBV12-3 or TRBV12-4 and TRBJ2-3, with a tentative D call TRBD2 (6 bases). Trimming stripped 3 bases from V and 3 bases from J, with 16 bases between. The CDR3 length is 16 residues. CDR3: CASSFPFGGGTDTQYF. The CDR3 bases are TGTGCCAGCAGTTTCCCTTTTGGGGGAGGAACAGATACGCAGTATTTT.

This sequence joins TRBV5-6 and TRBJ2-3; 7 positions agree with TRBD2. The CDR3 totals 15 residues. V dropped 8 bases and J dropped 0; count of bases not matched to a gene: 9. Germline V gene sequence: CDR1 SGHDT, CDR2 YYEEEE. For the CDR3, the DNA is TGTGCCAGTTCGGTTAGCGGGCGAAGCACAGATACGCAGTATTTT. Protein: CASSVSGRSTDTQYF.